Presented here are 9 T cell receptor beta chains from one specimen sequenced in a study of early T cells in non-severe SARS-CoV-2 infection (TCRdb year 2021). The method was 5' RACE. Sequencing instrument: NextSeq 500. TCRdb reran the public reads through fastp at Q25 and MiXCR, keeping productive beta chains. Identical CDR3 proteins give one entry, which carries the most common genes and DNA. The table for this sample lists tens of thousands of distinct CDR3 sequences; 4% to 4.5% of them were counted only once. About 3% of the sample belongs to the ten largest clones. What was sequenced was whole blood. Every receptor here comes from an adult who was a healthcare worker with PCR-confirmed SARS-CoV-2 infection or an uninfected control (not recorded which).

This clonotype was seen many times. V gene TRBV18 combines with J gene TRBJ2-1; perhaps TRBD2 as D (5 bases). Germline assignment: CDR1 KGHSH and CDR2 LQKENI. V lost 6 bases and J lost 6, with 12 bases in between. The CDR3 is 13 residues long. CDR3: CASSPQTSNEQFF. CDR3 in DNA: TGTGCCAGCTCCCCCCAAACTAGCAATGAGCAGTTCTTC.

Many counts were recorded for this clonotype. The V and J genes are TRBV19 and TRBJ2-7; TRBD2 matches 7 bases. The CDR3 covers 13 residues. Trimming at V came to 11 bases and at J to 5 bases, leaving 12 bases not matched to a gene. The germline V gene encodes CDR1 LNHDA and CDR2 SQIVND (reference sequence). The CDR3 DNA sequence: TGTGCCTCCCGCGGGGGTGCCAGCGACGAGCAGTACTTC. Encoded protein: CASRGGASDEQYF.

This clonotype occurred a few times. The rearrangement joins TRBV7-9 to TRBJ2-7; 9 bases match TRBD1. J lost 5 bases, V lost 5 bases, and 4 bases had no gene match. Germline CDR1 SEHNR, CDR2 FQNEAQ (reference sequence). CDR3 size: 13 residues. The DNA of the CDR3 is TGTGCCAGCAGCCCGACAGGGGGGCACGAGCAGTACTTC. This codes for CASSPTGGHEQYF.

The sample holds many counts of this clonotype. The chain has TRBV6-2 or TRBV6-3 and TRBJ2-1; D may be TRBD2 (5 bases). Germline V gene sequence: CDR1 MNHEY, CDR2 SVGEGT. Trimming took off 2 bases at V and 9 bases at J, with 11 bases between the two ends. The CDR3 runs to 13 residues. CDR3: CASSYLRDGEQFF. The DNA of the CDR3 is TGTGCCAGCAGTTACCTACGGGATGGTGAGCAGTTCTTC.

This rearrangement joins TRBV6-1 to TRBJ2-5; tentatively, D is TRBD1 (6 bases). Trimming left V 1 base short and J 1 base short, with 16 bases between. The CDR3 extends over 17 amino acids. CDR1 and CDR2 from the germline V gene are MNHNS and SASEGT. The CDR3 sequence: CASSEDLDRIIQETQYF. CDR3 sequence (DNA): TGTGCCAGCAGTGAAGACCTGGACAGAATTATCCAAGAGACCCAGTACTTC.

At least ten counts were recorded for this clonotype. This chain joins TRBV4-1 and TRBJ1-5; no clear D gene. The CDR3 totals 16 residues. Trimming pared 1 base from V and 7 bases from J, leaving 17 bases between. The germline gives CDR1 MGHRA, CDR2 YSYEKL. CDR3 bases: TGCGCCAGCAGCCAAGCTGACGGGTTCGATCACCAGCCCCAGCATTTT. Residues: CASSQADGFDHQPQHF.

This clonotype was recorded a few times. The chain has TRBV19 and TRBJ2-5, with a weak D call TRBD2 (6 bases). CDR3 size: 15 residues. Trimming took off 5 bases at V and 5 bases at J, with 18 bases between the two ends. Germline values: CDR1 LNHDA, CDR2 SQIVND (reference sequence). The CDR3 bases are TGTGCCAGTAGTTCGTTGGGCGGGACCCACGAGACCCAGTACTTC. Its protein is CASSSLGGTHETQYF.

This clonotype was recorded at least ten times. The chain employs TRBV7-2 and TRBJ2-3; TRBD2 matches at 11 bases. This CDR3 spans 16 amino acids. V shed 4 bases and J 4 bases; nucleotides not matched to a gene: 7. Germline loops: CDR1 SGHTA, CDR2 FQGNSA. The CDR3 here is CASSSSSGGNADTQYF. CDR3 DNA sequence: TGTGCCAGCAGCTCGTCTAGCGGGGGGAACGCAGATACGCAGTATTTT.

This clonotype was observed at least ten times. This chain connects TRBV10-3 to TRBJ1-1; D is unclear. The germline V gene encodes CDR1 ENHRY and CDR2 SYGVKD. With 3 bases removed from V and 5 bases from J, the gap between germline ends came to 13 bases. The CDR3 is made up of 14 amino acids. The CDR3 sequence: CAISEGHSQTEAFF. As DNA, the CDR3 is TGTGCCATCAGTGAAGGTCACAGTCAAACTGAAGCTTTCTTT.